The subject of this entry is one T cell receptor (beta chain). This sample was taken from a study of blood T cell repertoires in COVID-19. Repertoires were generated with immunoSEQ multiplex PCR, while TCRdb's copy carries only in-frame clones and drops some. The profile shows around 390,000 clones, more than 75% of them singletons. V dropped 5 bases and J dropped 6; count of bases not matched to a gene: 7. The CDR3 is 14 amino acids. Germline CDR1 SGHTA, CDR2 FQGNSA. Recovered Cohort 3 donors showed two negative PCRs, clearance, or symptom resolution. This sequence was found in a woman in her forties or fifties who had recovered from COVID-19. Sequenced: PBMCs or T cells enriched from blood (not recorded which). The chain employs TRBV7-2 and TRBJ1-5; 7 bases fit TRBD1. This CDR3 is CASSQTTGTQPQHF. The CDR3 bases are TGTGCCAGCAGCCAGACGACAGGGACTCAGCCCCAGCATTTT.